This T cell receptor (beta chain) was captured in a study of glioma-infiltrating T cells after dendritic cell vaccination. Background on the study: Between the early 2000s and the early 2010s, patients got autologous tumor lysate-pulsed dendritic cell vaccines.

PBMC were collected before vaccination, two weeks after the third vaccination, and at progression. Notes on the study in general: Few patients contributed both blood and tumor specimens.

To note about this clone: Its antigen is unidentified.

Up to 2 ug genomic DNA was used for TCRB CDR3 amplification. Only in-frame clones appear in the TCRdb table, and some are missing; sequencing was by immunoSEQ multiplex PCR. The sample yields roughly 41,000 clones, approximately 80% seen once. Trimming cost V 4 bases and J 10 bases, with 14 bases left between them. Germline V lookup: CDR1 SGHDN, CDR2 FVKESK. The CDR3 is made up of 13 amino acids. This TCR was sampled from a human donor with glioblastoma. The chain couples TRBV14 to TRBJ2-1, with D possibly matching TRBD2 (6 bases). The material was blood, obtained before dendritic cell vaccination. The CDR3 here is CASSLSGLREQFF. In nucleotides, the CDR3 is TGTGCCAGCAGCCTCAGCGGGCTCAGGGAGCAGTTCTTC.